A selection of T cell receptor beta chains follows, all from one sample in a study of identifying expanded T cells in peripheral blood. Sequenced by immunoSEQ multiplex PCR; TCRdb stores in-frame clones only, minus some. The table shows some 99,000 clones, with 88% occurring only once. The material sequenced was blood. The receptors here all came from a person aged 18 to 69 in good health. Each CDR3 is given with its conserved first and last residue.

J: TRBJ1-2
V: TRBV19
CDR3: CASSIDRAGSYGYTF

J: TRBJ2-1
V: TRBV20-1
CDR3: CSAYRTRLFF

J: TRBJ2-7
V: TRBV11-2
CDR3: CASSKLQGGGQYSYEQYF

J: TRBJ1-2
V: TRBV18
CDR3: CASSPYRGHSGYTF

J: TRBJ1-1
V: TRBV6-5
CDR3: CASNEFMNTEAFF

J: TRBJ2-1
V: TRBV13
CDR3: CASSLGQATGNEQFF

J: TRBJ2-7
V: TRBV10-3
CDR3: CAISESGLAGGPLEQYF

J: TRBJ2-3
V: TRBV2
CDR3: CAAAGRGLTDTQYF

J: TRBJ2-7
V: TRBV5-4
CDR3: CASSPNRGDNYEQYF

J: TRBJ2-1
V: TRBV7-7
CDR3: CASSSLASGSDNEQFF

J: TRBJ2-7
V: TRBV6-5
CDR3: CASSYLLRDEQYF

J: TRBJ1-2
V: TRBV6-1
CDR3: CASSVEGPSTGYTF

J: TRBJ1-4
V: TRBV11-2
CDR3: CASSLTGINEKLFF

J: TRBJ2-1
V: TRBV4-3
CDR3: CASSQDDRAGNEQFF

J: TRBJ2-5
V: TRBV7-2
CDR3: CASRSSGGLKTQYF

J: TRBJ1-5
V: TRBV4-1
CDR3: CASSQDRDQPQHF

J: TRBJ2-7
V: TRBV28
CDR3: CASSPRGQGEGEQYF

J: TRBJ1-1
V: TRBV19
CDR3: CASGTANTEAFF

J: TRBJ1-1
V: TRBV19
CDR3: CASSRNRGRTEAFF

J: TRBJ2-3
V: TRBV6-5
CDR3: CASSSPGPLGTQYF